These 25 T cell receptor beta chains were sequenced from one sample in a study of blood T cell repertoires in COVID-19. Libraries were prepared by immunoSEQ multiplex PCR; TCRdb keeps only in-frame clonotypes and omits some of them. This repertoire shows about 57,000 clones, 82% found once; its top ten account for 22%. Input material: peripheral blood. All receptors derive from a woman aged 55-75 years with acute or convalescent COVID-19.

The CDR3 protein is CASSQGAGNTIYF. The CDR3 bases are TGTGCCAGTTCACAGGGGGCTGGAAACACCATATATTTT. This sequence joins TRBV19 and TRBJ1-3; TRBD1 matches at 8 bases. Per germline, CDR1 LNHDA and CDR2 SQIVND (reference sequence). This CDR3 region has 13 residues. Germline trimming cut 8 bases from V and 2 bases from J; bases unmatched to any gene: 2.

The chain combines TRBV18 with TRBJ1-1; 7 positions match TRBD1. J lost 0 bases, V lost 4 bases, and 2 bases had no gene match. The CDR3 has 14 amino acids. Germline CDR1 reads KGHSH; CDR2 reads LQKENI. The CDR3 is CASSLGQLNTEAFF. Here the CDR3 DNA reads TGTGCCAGCTCACTGGGACAGCTGAACACTGAAGCTTTCTTT.

This chain uses TRBV11-2 with TRBJ1-1, with unresolved D. The CDR3 has 16 residues. V was shortened by 3 bases and J by 3 bases, with 17 bases between the two germline ends. The germline V gene encodes CDR1 SGHAT and CDR2 FQNNGV. The CDR3 protein is CASSLRLVGGYTEAFF. The DNA of the CDR3 is TGTGCCAGCAGCTTGCGGTTGGTCGGTGGGTACACTGAAGCTTTCTTT.

The V call is TRBV3-1 (or the pseudogene TRBV3-2), the J call TRBJ1-6; TRBD1 aligns across 7 bases. The CDR3 loop spans 13 amino acids. Germline V gene lookup returns CDR1 LGHDT and CDR2 YNNKEL (reference sequence). The V and J ends lost 2 bases and 14 bases, in that order; junction bases with no gene match: 6. The CDR3 DNA follows: TGTGCCAGCAGCCAAAGGACAGGACGAACCCTCCACTTT. Translated, it gives CASSQRTGRTLHF.

The chain uses TRBV30 and TRBJ1-4; 8 positions match TRBD1. Germline CDR1 is GTSNPN and CDR2 is SVGIG (reference sequence). V dropped 2 bases and J dropped 6; count of bases not matched to a gene: 11. This CDR3 comprises 16 residues. CDR3: CAWSIGGDRLHEKLFF. The CDR3 bases are TGTGCCTGGAGTATTGGGGGGGACAGGTTACATGAAAAACTGTTTTTT. Full variable domain (missing parts from reference TRBV30 and TRBJ1-4): SQTIHQWPATLVQPVGSPLSLECTVEGTSNPNLYWYRQAAGRGLQLLFYSVGIGQISSEVPQNLSASRPQDRQFILSSKKLLLSDSGFYLCAWSIGGDRLHEKLFFGSGTQLSVL.

With respect to this clone: In the same sample, other DNA sequences code for this CDR3. The V gene is TRBV4-1, the J gene TRBJ2-7; tentative D call: TRBD1 (5 bases). The length of the CDR3 is 14 residues. Germline V gene sequence: CDR1 MGHRA, CDR2 YSYEKL. Trimming removed 0 bases from V and 3 bases from J, with 9 bases in between. DNA of the CDR3: TGCGCCAGCAGCCAAGATCAGGGCAGCTACGAGCAGTACTTC. Protein product: CASSQDQGSYEQYF.

The genes are TRBV6-6 and TRBJ1-1; D unresolved. Germline CDR1 MNHNY, CDR2 SVGAGI (reference sequence). Between the trimmed V and J ends, which lost 7 bases and 0 bases, there was a span of 15 bases. The CDR3 covers 15 residues. CDR3 nucleotide sequence: TGTGCCAGCAAAGGTCCAGGAGCGGTGAACACTGAAGCTTTCTTT. Translation: CASKGPGAVNTEAFF.

The table lists this clone with a few counts. J is TRBJ1-6 and V is TRBV27, with 8 bases matching TRBD1. The CDR3 is 15 residues long. The trim removed 4 bases at V and 14 bases at J, leaving 13 bases unmatched. CDR1 MNHEY and CDR2 SMNVEV come from the germline V gene (reference sequence). In DNA, the CDR3 is TGTGCCAGCAGTTGGGGAACAGGGGGGCAGGGGGCCCTCCACTTT. Translation: CASSWGTGGQGALHF.

The chain links TRBV9 to TRBJ2-3; D is possibly TRBD2 (6 bases). The CDR3 is 15 residues long. Per germline, CDR1 SGDLS and CDR2 YYNGEE. Trimming shortened V by 1 base and J by 4 bases, and 13 bases separated the two germline ends. As DNA, the CDR3 is TGTGCCAGCAGCGTAAGCTACGGGGGTGCAGATACGCAGTATTTT. Protein sequence: CASSVSYGGADTQYF.

The J gene is TRBJ2-7, the V gene TRBV27, with 8 bases lining up with TRBD1. With 6 bases clipped from V and 4 bases from J, the junction kept 20 bases outside the gene matches. Germline-derived CDR1 and CDR2 are MNHEY and SMNVEV (reference sequence). The CDR3 is 18 amino acids. The CDR3 region is CASSLHPPDRGVGYEQYF. CDR3 DNA sequence: TGTGCCAGCAGCCTCCACCCCCCCGACAGGGGCGTAGGGTACGAGCAGTACTTC.

This chain links TRBV9 with TRBJ2-1; TRBD2 matches 15 bases. J was trimmed by 7 bases and V by 3 bases; bases with no gene match: 2. Looked up from germline, CDR1 is SGDLS and CDR2 is YYNGEE. This CDR3 contains 15 residues. This chain's CDR3 is CASSAGLAGGNEQFF. The CDR3 DNA follows: TGTGCCAGCAGCGCTGGACTAGCGGGGGGGAATGAGCAGTTCTTC.

This clone occurred once. As DNA, the CDR3 is TGTGCCAGTAGTATTCGCCTTACAGGGGAAGGGGTCACAGATACGCAGTATTTT. Translated, it gives CASSIRLTGEGVTDTQYF. V gene TRBV19 combines with J gene TRBJ2-3, with TRBD1 identical over 7 bases. The junction had 14 bases not matched to a gene; V was cut back by 3 bases and J by 2 bases. The CDR3 sequence is 18 residues long. Germline V gene lookup returns CDR1 LNHDA and CDR2 SQIVND (reference sequence).

The chain links TRBV24-1 to TRBJ2-1, with 8 positions matching TRBD1. J gave up 7 bases and V 1 base, and 14 bases lay outside the gene matches. The CDR3 is 18 amino acids. In germline, CDR1 is KGHDR, CDR2 SFDVKD. CDR3 residues: CATSDFAPTGVGVNEQFF. CDR3 sequence (DNA): TGTGCCACCAGTGATTTTGCCCCGACAGGGGTGGGTGTGAATGAGCAGTTCTTC.

V gene TRBV9 combines with J gene TRBJ2-3; 7 bases agree with TRBD2. Per germline, CDR1 SGDLS and CDR2 YYNGEE. The V segment lost 4 bases and the J segment 2 bases; nucleotides outside the gene matches: 10. The CDR3 contains 16 residues. CDR3 loop: CASSPTGLYNTDTQYF. The CDR3 DNA reads as TGTGCCAGCAGCCCCACGGGACTATATAACACAGATACGCAGTATTTT.

The V call is TRBV19, the J call TRBJ2-1; 10 bases agree with TRBD1. The CDR3 spans 13 residues. Germline V gene data show CDR1 as LNHDA and CDR2 as SQIVND (reference sequence). V was pared by 6 bases and J by 6 bases, with 2 bases of the junction left unmatched. CDR3 bases: TGTGCCAGTAGGCGACAGGGGGCCAATGAGCAGTTCTTC. This gives the protein CASRRQGANEQFF.

This clone was recorded only once. This sequence joins TRBV4-3 and TRBJ2-3; TRBD1 matches at 9 bases. Germline CDR1 LGHNA, CDR2 YSLEER. The CDR3 is 16 amino acids. V trimming: 0 bases; J trimming: 5 bases; junction bases outside the gene matches: 6. The CDR3 protein is CASSQDGTGGLDTQYF. The CDR3 nucleotides read TGCGCCAGCAGCCAAGATGGAACAGGGGGCTTAGATACGCAGTATTTT.

The V gene is TRBV5-8, the J gene TRBJ2-1, with no clear D. Trimming took off 2 bases at V and 2 bases at J, with 8 bases between the two ends. The CDR3 spans 14 residues. Germline V gives CDR1 SGHTS, CDR2 YDEGEE. CDR3 protein: CASSFGETYNEQFF. The CDR3 DNA follows: TGTGCCAGCAGCTTTGGAGAAACCTACAATGAGCAGTTCTTC.

In this sample, this clone turned up once. The chain employs TRBV6-4 and TRBJ2-3, with 9 bases identical to TRBD2. The CDR3 spans 16 residues. The germline V gene has CDR1 MRHNA and CDR2 SNTAGT. J gave up 6 bases and V 0 bases, and 7 bases lay outside the gene matches. The CDR3, as DNA: TGTGCCAGCAGTGACTCGCCTAGCGGGGCAAGGGATACGCAGTATTTT. Translated, it gives CASSDSPSGARDTQYF.

The chain carries TRBV6-5 and TRBJ1-1; D unresolved. From germline, CDR1 is MNHEY and CDR2 SVGAGI. V lost 7 bases, J lost 0 bases, and 9 bases lay in between. This CDR3 spans 13 amino acids. In nucleotides, the CDR3 is TGTGCCAGCACGAGGTCAATGAACACTGAAGCTTTCTTT. Encoded protein: CASTRSMNTEAFF.

The rearrangement links TRBV5-4 to TRBJ2-2; D perhaps matches TRBD1 (5 bases). The CDR3 has 15 residues. Between the trimmed V and J ends, which lost 0 bases and 5 bases, there was a span of 11 bases. Germline CDR1 is SGHNT and CDR2 is YYREEE (reference sequence). In nucleotides, the CDR3 is TGTGCCAGCAGCTTGGAAGATAGGGGAACCGGGGAGCTGTTTTTT. Its protein product is CASSLEDRGTGELFF.

The V gene is TRBV5-6, the J gene TRBJ2-3, with D unresolved. Germline V gene lookup returns CDR1 SGHDT and CDR2 YYEEEE. The CDR3 covers 15 residues. V was cut by 4 bases and J by 4 bases, with 16 bases left in between. The CDR3 bases are TGTGCCAGCAGCCCCCTTGTAAGGAGAGCAGATACGCAGTATTTT. This encodes CASSPLVRRADTQYF.

The genes are TRBV3-1 (or the pseudogene TRBV3-2) and TRBJ2-7; perhaps TRBD2 as D (5 bases). CDR1 is LGHDT, CDR2 YNNKEL, per germline (reference sequence). The CDR3 is 14 residues long. Trimming took 2 bases from V and 5 from J, leaving 13 bases between them. CDR3 sequence: CASSQPSLGNEQYF. DNA of the CDR3: TGTGCCAGCAGCCAACCTAGCCTAGGTAACGAGCAGTACTTC.

The chain couples TRBV27 to TRBJ1-2, with TRBD1 identical over 10 bases. V was clipped by 6 bases and J by 0 bases; unmatched bases: 7. Germline V lookup: CDR1 MNHEY, CDR2 SMNVEV (reference sequence). This CDR3 is built from 16 residues. CDR3 bases: TGTGCCAGCAGGGGACAGGGGAAGGCTTCTAACTATGGCTACACCTTC. Encoded protein: CASRGQGKASNYGYTF.

This rearrangement joins TRBV27 to TRBJ1-1, with TRBD1 matching 7 bases. The CDR3 consists of 15 residues. The germline gives CDR1 MNHEY, CDR2 SMNVEV (reference sequence). Unmatched junction bases numbered 12, after V lost 8 bases and J lost 3 bases. CDR3 DNA: TGTGCCAGCCTAGACAAGGGGGCAGGGGACACTGAAGCTTTCTTT. Translation gives CASLDKGAGDTEAFF.

The chain recombines TRBV18 with TRBJ2-3; 7 bases agree with TRBD2. V was pared by 5 bases and J by 6 bases, with 11 bases of the junction left unmatched. CDR1 and CDR2 (germline): KGHSH, LQKENI. CDR3 length equals 15 residues. CDR3 loop: CASSGGETSPDTQYF. The DNA for the CDR3 is TGTGCCAGCTCAGGGGGGGAGACCTCACCCGATACGCAGTATTTT.